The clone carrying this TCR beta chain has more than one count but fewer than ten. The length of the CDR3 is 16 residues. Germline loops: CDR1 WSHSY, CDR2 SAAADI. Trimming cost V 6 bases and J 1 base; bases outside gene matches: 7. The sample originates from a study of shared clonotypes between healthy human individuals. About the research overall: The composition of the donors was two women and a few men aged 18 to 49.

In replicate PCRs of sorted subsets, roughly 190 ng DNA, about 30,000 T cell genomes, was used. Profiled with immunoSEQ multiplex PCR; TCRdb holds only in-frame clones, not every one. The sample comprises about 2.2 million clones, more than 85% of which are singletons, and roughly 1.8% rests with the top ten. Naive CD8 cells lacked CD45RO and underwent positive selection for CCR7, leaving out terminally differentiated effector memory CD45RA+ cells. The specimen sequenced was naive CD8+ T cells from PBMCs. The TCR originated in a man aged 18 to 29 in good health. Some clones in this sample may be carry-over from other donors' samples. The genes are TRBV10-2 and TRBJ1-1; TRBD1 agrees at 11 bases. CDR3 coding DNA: TGCGCCAGCAGAGATGACGGACAGGGGGCGAACACTGAAGCTTTCTTT. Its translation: CASRDDGQGANTEAFF.